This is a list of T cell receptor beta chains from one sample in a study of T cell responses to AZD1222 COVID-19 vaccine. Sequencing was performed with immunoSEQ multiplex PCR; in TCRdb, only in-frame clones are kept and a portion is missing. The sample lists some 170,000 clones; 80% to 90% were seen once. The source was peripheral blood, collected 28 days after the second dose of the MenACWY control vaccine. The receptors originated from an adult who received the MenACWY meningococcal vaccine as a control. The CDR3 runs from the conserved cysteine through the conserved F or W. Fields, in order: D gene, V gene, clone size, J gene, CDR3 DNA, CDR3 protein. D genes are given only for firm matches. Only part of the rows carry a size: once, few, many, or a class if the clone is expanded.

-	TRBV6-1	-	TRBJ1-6	TGTGCCAGCAGTGAACTTTTTGACACGACGGGTTCACCCCTCCACTTT	CASSELFDTTGSPLHF
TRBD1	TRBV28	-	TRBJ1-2	TGTGCCAGCACCACTTTGGGACAGGGAAGCTATGGCTACACCTTC	CASTTLGQGSYGYTF
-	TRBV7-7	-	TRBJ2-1	TGTGCCAGCAGCTTAGCATTAGATACCGGGACGAGGAATGAGCAGTTCTTC	CASSLALDTGTRNEQFF
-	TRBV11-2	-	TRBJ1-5	TGTGCCAGCAGCTTAGGGGTAGTGGGTTTAGGAGAGCCCCAGCATTTT	CASSLGVVGLGEPQHF
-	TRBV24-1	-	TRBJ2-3	TGTGCCACCAGTGATTTGTCGGTCTCGGGTCTGAATTACGATACGCAGTATTTT	CATSDLSVSGLNYDTQYF
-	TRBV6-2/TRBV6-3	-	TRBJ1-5	TGTGCCAGCAGCACCCACCGGGGGGAAAATCAGCCCCAGCATTTT	CASSTHRGENQPQHF
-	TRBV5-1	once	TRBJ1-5	TGCGCCAGCAGCTTATTGGGCGGGACGGCCGGTGACCAGCCCCAGCATTTT	CASSLLGGTAGDQPQHF
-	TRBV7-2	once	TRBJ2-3	TGTGCCAGCAGCTTAGATTACGGGTCGGTGGGGCAGTATTTT	CASSLDYGSVGQYF
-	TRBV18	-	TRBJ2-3	TGTGCCAGCTCAGCCGATAGCACAGATACGCAGTATTTT	CASSADSTDTQYF
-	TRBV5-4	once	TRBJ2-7	TGTGCCAGCAGCAACAGGGACTACTCCTACGAGCAGTACTTC	CASSNRDYSYEQYF
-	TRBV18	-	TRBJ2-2	TGTGCCAGCTCACCACAGGGGGTGAACACCGGGGAGCTGTTTTTT	CASSPQGVNTGELFF
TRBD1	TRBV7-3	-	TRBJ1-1	TGTGCCAGCAGCGGGGGACAGGGTACTGAAGCTTTCTTT	CASSGGQGTEAFF
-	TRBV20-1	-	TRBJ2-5	TGCAGTGCTAGACGGGAGACCCAGTACTTC	CSARRETQYF
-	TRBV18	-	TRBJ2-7	TGTGCCAGCTCACCGGGGAGGTTGGGGGGTGAGCAGTACTTC	CASSPGRLGGEQYF
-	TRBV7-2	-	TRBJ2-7	TGTGCCAGCACCTTTAGTTCGAGGCGTTACGAGCAGTACTTC	CASTFSSRRYEQYF
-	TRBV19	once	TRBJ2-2	TGTGCCAGTAGTGCACACAGGGTCGGGTCCGGGGAGCTGTTTTTT	CASSAHRVGSGELFF
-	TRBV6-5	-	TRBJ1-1	TGTGCCAGCAGGAGAACAGAGTCTGAAGCTTTCTTT	CASRRTESEAFF
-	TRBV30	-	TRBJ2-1	TGTGCCTGGAGTGTACTTGTCGGGAGCAGTGAGCAGTTCTTC	CAWSVLVGSSEQFF
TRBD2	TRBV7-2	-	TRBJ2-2	TGTGCCAGCAGCTTAGGGCGGGAGCTGGGCCCCGGGGAGCTGTTTTTT	CASSLGRELGPGELFF
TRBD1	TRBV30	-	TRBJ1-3	TGTGCCTGGAGCGAAACAGGGGGCGGAAACACCATATATTTT	CAWSETGGGNTIYF
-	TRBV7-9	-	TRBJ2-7	TGTGCCAGCAGCCCCCAGGGGGGGACCTACGAGCAGTACTTC	CASSPQGGTYEQYF
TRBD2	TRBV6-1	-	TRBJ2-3	TGTGCCAGCAGTGGCCCTCAGCGGGGAAGCACAGATACGCAGTATTTT	CASSGPQRGSTDTQYF
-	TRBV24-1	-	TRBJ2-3	TGTGCCACCAGTGACAACCTAACAGGCCGCAGAGCGCAGTATTTT	CATSDNLTGRRAQYF
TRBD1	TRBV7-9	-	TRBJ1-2	TGTGCCAGCAGCTTAAGCCCAGGGGGCTATGGCTACACCTTC	CASSLSPGGYGYTF
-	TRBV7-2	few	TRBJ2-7	TGTGCCAGCAGCCTAGTCGGGGGCTACGAGCAGTACTTC	CASSLVGGYEQYF
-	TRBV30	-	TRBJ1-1	TGTGCCTGGAGTCCCCCCGACACCCTCTGGGCTTTCTTT	CAWSPPDTLWAFF
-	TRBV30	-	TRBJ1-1	TGTGCCTGGGAGGCCTCCCAAGTTGAAGCTTTCTTT	CAWEASQVEAFF
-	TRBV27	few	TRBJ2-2	-	CASSFGAGELFF
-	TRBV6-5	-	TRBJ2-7	TGTGCCAGCAAGCCGGACAGTATACCATACGAGCAGTACTTC	CASKPDSIPYEQYF
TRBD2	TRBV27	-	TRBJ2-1	TGTGCCAGCAGTTCCCGGACTAGCGGGAGCATGGGGATCTACAATGAGCAGTTCTTC	CASSSRTSGSMGIYNEQFF
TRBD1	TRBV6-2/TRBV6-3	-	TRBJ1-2	TGTGCCAGCAGTTACTCGAAGCCAGGGGGCGGTCATGGCTACACCTTC	CASSYSKPGGGHGYTF
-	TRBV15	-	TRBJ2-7	TGTGCCACCAGCAGAGATACTCGGGCCACGTTCTACGAGCAGTACTTC	CATSRDTRATFYEQYF
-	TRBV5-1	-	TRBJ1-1	TGCGCCAGCAGCGCGGGACCAGCCGCTGAAGCTTTCTTT	CASSAGPAAEAFF
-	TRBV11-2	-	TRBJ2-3	TGTGCCAGCAGCTTGGGACTTCAGGCAGATACGCAGTATTTT	CASSLGLQADTQYF
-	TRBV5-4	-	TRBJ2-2	TGTGCCAGCAGCTTGTTGGTTAACGGGGAGCTGTTTTTT	CASSLLVNGELFF
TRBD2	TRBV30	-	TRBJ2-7	TGTGCCTGGAGCCGGCCCTGGGGGACTAGCGGGACCTACGAGCAGTACTTC	CAWSRPWGTSGTYEQYF
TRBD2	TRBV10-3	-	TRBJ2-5	TGTGCCATCAGTTCTACGGACTCTAGCGGAGAGACCCAGTACTTC	CAISSTDSSGETQYF
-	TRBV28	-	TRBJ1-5	TGTGCCAGCAGACGCGATAGCAATCAGCCCCAGCATTTT	CASRRDSNQPQHF
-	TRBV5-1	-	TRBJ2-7	TGCGCCAGCAGCGCGGACAGATCACACGAGCAGTACTTC	CASSADRSHEQYF
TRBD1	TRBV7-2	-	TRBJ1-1	TGTGCCAGCAGCCAAAGGACAGGGAACACTGAAGCTTTCTTT	CASSQRTGNTEAFF
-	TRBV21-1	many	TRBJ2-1	TGTGCCAGCAGCAGAACAGGGGCGGGAGTTTGGAACAATGAGCAGTTCTTC	CASSRTGAGVWNNEQFF
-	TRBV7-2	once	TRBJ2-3	TGTGCCAGCAGCTCGGGGGATAGCGGAAACACAGATACGCAGTATTTT	CASSSGDSGNTDTQYF
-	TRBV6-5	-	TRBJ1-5	TGTGCCAGCAGAAGTTATAGCAATCAGCCCCAGCATTTT	CASRSYSNQPQHF
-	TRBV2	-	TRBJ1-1	TGTGCCACCCAATATGCGGGGGCCATGAACACTGAAGCTTTCTTT	CATQYAGAMNTEAFF
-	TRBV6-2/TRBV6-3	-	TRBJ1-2	TGTGCCAGCAGTGCCACAGGGAGGAACTATGGCTACACCTTC	CASSATGRNYGYTF
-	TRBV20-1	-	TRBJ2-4	TGCAGTGCTAGAGCCAAAAACATTCAGTACTTC	CSARAKNIQYF
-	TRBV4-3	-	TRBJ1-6	TGCGCCAGCAGCCAAGATCGGCCAGGAGGCGTATCACCCCTCCACTTT	CASSQDRPGGVSPLHF
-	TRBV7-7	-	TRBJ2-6	TGTGCCAGCGGAGAGGGGTTATCGATTGACGTCCTGACTTTC	CASGEGLSIDVLTF
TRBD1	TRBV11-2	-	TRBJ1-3	TGTGCCAGCAGCAATCAGGGGGCTCACACCATATATTTT	CASSNQGAHTIYF